The rows below give T cell receptor beta chains drawn from one sample of a study of T cell changes during pregnancy in multiple sclerosis. The assay was immunoSEQ multiplex PCR, and TCRdb's table has in-frame clones only and misses some. The sample yields more than 95,000 clones, roughly nine tenths seen once. The material was peripheral blood, obtained after pregnancy. The receptor set was obtained from a female donor with multiple sclerosis, enrolled in a pregnancy study. Each CDR3 is given with its conserved first and last residue. A D gene is named only where the DNA matches it firmly. Rows give clone size only sometimes, using once, few, many, or a class for an expanded clone.

j_gene: TRBJ2-3; v_gene: TRBV14; d_gene: TRBD2; abundance: .; CDR3aa: CASSPPGLAGWLSTDTQYF; CDR3nt: TGTGCCAGCAGCCCACCGGGACTAGCGGGATGGCTAAGCACAGATACGCAGTATTTT
j_gene: TRBJ2-3; v_gene: TRBV5-1; d_gene: TRBD2; abundance: .; CDR3aa: CASSPGGADTQYF; CDR3nt: TGCGCCAGCAGCCCGGGGGGGGCTGATACGCAGTATTTT
j_gene: TRBJ2-6; v_gene: TRBV5-5; d_gene: TRBD2; abundance: once; CDR3aa: CASSTAGLAGGSSGANVLTF; CDR3nt: TGTGCCAGCAGCACGGCGGGACTAGCGGGGGGGAGCTCTGGGGCCAACGTCCTGACTTTC
j_gene: TRBJ1-3; v_gene: TRBV2; d_gene: TRBD1; abundance: .; CDR3aa: CASRTTGTAISGNTIYF; CDR3nt: TGTGCCAGCAGGACCACCGGGACAGCCATCTCTGGAAACACCATATATTTT
j_gene: TRBJ2-1; v_gene: TRBV27; d_gene: TRBD2; abundance: .; CDR3aa: CASSFLRGGDEQFF; CDR3nt: TGTGCCAGCAGTTTTCTGCGGGGGGGGGATGAGCAGTTCTTC
j_gene: TRBJ2-3; v_gene: TRBV4-2; d_gene: TRBD2; abundance: .; CDR3aa: CASSQVGGTSGGAGDTQYF; CDR3nt: TGTGCCAGCAGCCAAGTGGGAGGCACTAGCGGGGGGGCTGGAGATACGCAGTATTTT
j_gene: TRBJ2-7; v_gene: TRBV7-2; d_gene: TRBD2; abundance: .; CDR3aa: CASSRTSGNQVQYF; CDR3nt: TGTGCCAGCAGCCGGACTAGCGGGAATCAGGTGCAGTACTTC
j_gene: TRBJ2-7; v_gene: TRBV7-2; d_gene: TRBD2; abundance: .; CDR3aa: CASSLGLAGASEQYF; CDR3nt: TGTGCCAGCAGCTTAGGACTAGCGGGAGCCTCCGAGCAGTACTTC
j_gene: TRBJ2-3; v_gene: TRBV7-2; d_gene: .; abundance: .; CDR3aa: CASSLAGTDRAQYF; CDR3nt: TGTGCCAGCAGCTTAGCTGGGACGGACAGAGCGCAGTATTTT
j_gene: TRBJ2-2; v_gene: TRBV6-5; d_gene: TRBD2; abundance: .; CDR3aa: CASSRLALNTGELFF; CDR3nt: TGTGCCAGCAGTCGACTAGCGCTCAACACCGGGGAGCTGTTTTTT
j_gene: TRBJ2-6; v_gene: TRBV7-2; d_gene: TRBD2; abundance: .; CDR3aa: CASSLANSGGFSGANVLTF; CDR3nt: TGTGCCAGCAGCTTAGCTAATAGCGGGGGGTTCTCTGGGGCCAACGTCCTGACTTTC
j_gene: TRBJ1-1; v_gene: TRBV7-2; d_gene: TRBD1; abundance: .; CDR3aa: CASSWDRDTTEAFF; CDR3nt: TGTGCCAGCAGTTGGGACAGGGACACCACTGAAGCTTTCTTT
j_gene: TRBJ2-7; v_gene: TRBV5-5; d_gene: .; abundance: .; CDR3aa: CASSLEAGARIYEQYF; CDR3nt: TGTGCCAGCAGCTTGGAGGCAGGGGCAAGGATCTACGAGCAGTACTTC
j_gene: TRBJ2-7; v_gene: TRBV19; d_gene: .; abundance: .; CDR3aa: CASSIIFKGAGDEQYF; CDR3nt: TGTGCCAGTAGTATAATTTTTAAGGGAGCAGGCGACGAGCAGTACTTC
j_gene: TRBJ1-3; v_gene: TRBV5-1; d_gene: TRBD1; abundance: .; CDR3aa: CASSLANRGLGNTIYF; CDR3nt: TGCGCCAGCAGCTTGGCTAACAGGGGGCTTGGAAACACCATATATTTT
j_gene: TRBJ2-7; v_gene: TRBV27; d_gene: .; abundance: .; CDR3aa: CASSLWGGGYEQYF; CDR3nt: TGTGCCAGCAGTTTATGGGGAGGAGGGTACGAGCAGTACTTC
j_gene: TRBJ2-7; v_gene: TRBV19; d_gene: .; abundance: .; CDR3aa: CASSGDGTYEQYF; CDR3nt: TGTGCCAGTAGCGGAGACGGGACCTACGAGCAGTACTTC
j_gene: TRBJ2-3; v_gene: TRBV27; d_gene: TRBD2; abundance: .; CDR3aa: CASSLSGTSGADTQYF; CDR3nt: TGTGCCAGCAGTTTATCGGGGACTAGTGGGGCAGATACGCAGTATTTT
j_gene: TRBJ2-5; v_gene: TRBV4-2; d_gene: .; abundance: .; CDR3aa: CASSQDGGTEETQYF; CDR3nt: TGTGCCAGCAGCCAAGATGGGGGGACTGAAGAGACCCAGTACTTC
j_gene: TRBJ2-3; v_gene: TRBV27; d_gene: .; abundance: .; CDR3aa: CASSRGLRTDTQYF; CDR3nt: TGTGCCAGCAGTCGGGGACTCCGCACAGATACGCAGTATTTT
j_gene: TRBJ2-2; v_gene: TRBV25-1; d_gene: .; abundance: .; CDR3aa: CASSVNRQGEGRTGELFF; CDR3nt: TGTGCCAGCAGCGTAAATCGACAGGGCGAAGGGAGGACCGGGGAGCTGTTTTTT